This record looks at one TCR beta chain sequence and its context. Its antigen is unknown. The data belong to a study of CD8+CD57+ T cells in acquired aplastic anemia. Study information: On average, sorted CD4+ and CD8+ cells gave roughly 3 ug of DNA. Overall study results and limits: Patients and healthy controls showed no significant CD8+ Simpson's diversity difference.

The use of genomic DNA as template underpinned the TCR beta VDJ and CDR3 profiling. TCRdb independently ran MiXCR on the reads; one entry per CDR3 protein. There are some 180,000 distinct CDR3 sequences in the sample; 45% to 50% occur only once, and approximately 2.9% lies in the top ten. This clonotype was sampled from a human donor in good health. The specimen sequenced was sorted CD4+, CD8+, or CD8+CD57+ T cells (not recorded which) from PBMCs.

The CDR3 nucleotides read TGCGCCAGCAGCCCAATAGCGGATAGCACAGATACGCAGTATTTT. It specifies CASSPIADSTDTQYF. The chain is built from TRBV10-2 and TRBJ2-3, with D perhaps matching TRBD2 (6 bases). V lost 6 bases and J lost 0, with 13 bases in between. The CDR3 totals 15 residues. Germline V gene lookup returns CDR1 WSHSY and CDR2 SAAADI.